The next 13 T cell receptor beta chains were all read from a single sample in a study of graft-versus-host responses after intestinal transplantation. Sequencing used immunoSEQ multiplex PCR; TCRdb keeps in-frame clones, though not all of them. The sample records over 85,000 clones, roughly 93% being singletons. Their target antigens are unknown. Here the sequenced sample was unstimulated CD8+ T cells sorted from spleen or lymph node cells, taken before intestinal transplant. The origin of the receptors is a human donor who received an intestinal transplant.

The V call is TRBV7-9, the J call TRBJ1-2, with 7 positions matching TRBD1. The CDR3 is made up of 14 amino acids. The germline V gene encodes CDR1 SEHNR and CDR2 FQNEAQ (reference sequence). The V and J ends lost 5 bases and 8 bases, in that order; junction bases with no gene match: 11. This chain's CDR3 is CASSPGGGNSGYTF. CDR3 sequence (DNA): TGTGCCAGCAGCCCAGGGGGGGGGAACAGCGGCTACACCTTC.

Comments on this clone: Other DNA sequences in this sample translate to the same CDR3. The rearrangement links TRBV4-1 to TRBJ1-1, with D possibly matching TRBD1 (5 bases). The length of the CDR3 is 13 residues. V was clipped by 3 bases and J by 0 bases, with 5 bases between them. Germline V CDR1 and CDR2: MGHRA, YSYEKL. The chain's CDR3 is CASSQGVNTEAFF. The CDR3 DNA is TGCGCCAGCAGCCAGGGGGTGAACACTGAAGCTTTCTTT.

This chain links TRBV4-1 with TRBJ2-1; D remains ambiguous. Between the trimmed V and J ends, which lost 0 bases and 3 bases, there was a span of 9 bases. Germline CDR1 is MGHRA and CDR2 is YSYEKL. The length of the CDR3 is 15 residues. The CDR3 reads CASSQEQSNYNEQFF. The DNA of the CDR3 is TGCGCCAGCAGCCAAGAACAGTCTAACTACAATGAGCAGTTCTTC.

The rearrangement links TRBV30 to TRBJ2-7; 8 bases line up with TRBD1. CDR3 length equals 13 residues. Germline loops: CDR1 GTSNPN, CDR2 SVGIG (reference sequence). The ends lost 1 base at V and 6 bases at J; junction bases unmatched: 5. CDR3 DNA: TGTGCCTGGAGTGGGACAGGGTTTAGCGAGCAGTACTTC. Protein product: CAWSGTGFSEQYF. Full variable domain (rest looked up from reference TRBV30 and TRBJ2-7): SQTIHQWPATLVQPVGSPLSLECTVEGTSNPNLYWYRQAAGRGLQLLFYSVGIGQISSEVPQNLSASRPQDRQFILSSKKLLLSDSGFYLCAWSGTGFSEQYFGPGTRLTVT.

DNA of the CDR3: TGTGCCAGCAGCGCGGACAGGGCGCAAGAGACCCAGTACTTC. It specifies CASSADRAQETQYF. The chain has TRBV7-9 and TRBJ2-5; TRBD1 matches at 8 bases. CDR1 and CDR2 (germline): SEHNR, FQNEAQ (reference sequence). V lost 5 bases, J lost 2 bases, and 4 bases stayed unmatched. The CDR3 runs to 14 residues.

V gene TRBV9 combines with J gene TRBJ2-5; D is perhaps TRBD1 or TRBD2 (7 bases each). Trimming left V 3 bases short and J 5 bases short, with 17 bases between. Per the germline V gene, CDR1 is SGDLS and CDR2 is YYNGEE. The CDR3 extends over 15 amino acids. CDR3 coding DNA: TGTGCCAGCAGCGCCTCAGGGGGAGGGCGGGAGACCCAGTACTTC. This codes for CASSASGGGRETQYF.

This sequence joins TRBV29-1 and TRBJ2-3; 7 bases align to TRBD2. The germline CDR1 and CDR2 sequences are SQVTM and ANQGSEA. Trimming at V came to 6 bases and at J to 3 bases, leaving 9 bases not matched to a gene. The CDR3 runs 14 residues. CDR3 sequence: CSVASGTVTDTQYF. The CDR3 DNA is TGCAGCGTAGCGAGCGGGACGGTAACAGATACGCAGTATTTT.

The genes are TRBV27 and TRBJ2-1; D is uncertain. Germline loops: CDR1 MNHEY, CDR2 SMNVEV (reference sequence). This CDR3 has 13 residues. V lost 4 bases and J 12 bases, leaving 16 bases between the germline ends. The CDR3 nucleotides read TGTGCCAGCAGTTCCGTACCACCGGACCGGCAGTTCTTC. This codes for CASSSVPPDRQFF.

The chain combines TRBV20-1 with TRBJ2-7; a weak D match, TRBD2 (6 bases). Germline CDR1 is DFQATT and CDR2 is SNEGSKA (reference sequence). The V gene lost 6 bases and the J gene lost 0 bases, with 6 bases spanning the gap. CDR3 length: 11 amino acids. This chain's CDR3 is CSAEGSYEQYF. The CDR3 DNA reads TGCAGTGCGGAGGGCTCCTACGAGCAGTACTTC.

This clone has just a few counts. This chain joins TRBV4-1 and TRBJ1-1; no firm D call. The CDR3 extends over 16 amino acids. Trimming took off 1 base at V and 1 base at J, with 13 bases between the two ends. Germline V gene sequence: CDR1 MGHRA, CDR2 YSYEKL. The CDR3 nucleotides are TGCGCCAGCAGCCAAGCCCCCGGCAGCAGGAACACTGAAGCTTTCTTT. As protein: CASSQAPGSRNTEAFF.

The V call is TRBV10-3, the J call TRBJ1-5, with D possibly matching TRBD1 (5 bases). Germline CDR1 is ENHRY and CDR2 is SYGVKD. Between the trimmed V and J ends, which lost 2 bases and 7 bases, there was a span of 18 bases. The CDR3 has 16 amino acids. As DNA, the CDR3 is TGTGCCATCAGTGAGACTAGGGACCTCGCCAGACAGCCCCAGCATTTT. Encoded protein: CAISETRDLARQPQHF.

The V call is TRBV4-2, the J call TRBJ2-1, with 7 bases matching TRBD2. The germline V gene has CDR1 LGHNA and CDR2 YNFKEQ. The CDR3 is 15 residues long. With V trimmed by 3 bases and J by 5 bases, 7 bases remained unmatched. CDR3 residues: CASSHTSEAHNEQFF. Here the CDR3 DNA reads TGTGCCAGCAGCCACACTAGCGAGGCCCACAATGAGCAGTTCTTC.

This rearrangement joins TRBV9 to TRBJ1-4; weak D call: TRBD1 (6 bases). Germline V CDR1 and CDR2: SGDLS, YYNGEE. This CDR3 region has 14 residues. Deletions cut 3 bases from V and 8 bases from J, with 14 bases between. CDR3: CASSAGTTGEKLFF. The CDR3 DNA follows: TGTGCCAGCAGCGCCGGGACAACCGGGGAAAAACTGTTTTTT.